One T cell receptor (beta chain) is described in this entry. The sample comes from a study of blood T cell repertoires in COVID-19. Method: immunoSEQ multiplex PCR; TCRdb's copy keeps in-frame clones and lacks some. Of over 60,000 clones in the sample, 90% were seen once. This TCR came from a man aged 55 to 70 with acute or convalescent COVID-19. The material sequenced was peripheral blood.

In DNA form, the CDR3 reads TGTGCCAGCTCAATTACTAGAGGTGACTATGGCTACACCTTC. This gives the protein CASSITRGDYGYTF. The chain is built from TRBV18 and TRBJ1-2; D gene uncertain. The CDR3 has 14 amino acids. Germline lookup yields CDR1 KGHSH and CDR2 LQKENI. V gave up 5 bases and J gave up 3 bases, with 13 bases separating them.